This T cell receptor (beta chain) was captured in a study of shared clonotypes between healthy human individuals. On the study more broadly: The plates for each donor numbered three CD4 naive, three CD4 memory, two CD8 naive and one CD8 memory.

The ends were cut back, 0 bases at V and 1 base at J, with 8 bases in the middle. The germline gives CDR1 SGDLS, CDR2 YYNGEE. The CDR3 spans 14 residues. In regard to this clone: What it binds is unknown. In the same sample, other DNA sequences code for this CDR3.

Study-wide points: Only blood underwent sampling, and tissue repertoires likely differ.

Sequenced by immunoSEQ multiplex PCR; TCRdb stores in-frame clones only, minus some. The sample has approximately 2,000,000 clones, 80% to 95% seen once. Sequencing used naive CD4+ T cells from PBMCs. Subset in this sample: CD45RA+ positively selected. This chain joins TRBV9 and TRBJ2-7, with D perhaps assigned TRBD1 or TRBD2 (5 bases each). This receptor was obtained from a man between 18 and 35 years old in good health. Some clones in this sample may be carry-over from other donors' samples. The CDR3, as DNA: TGTGCCAGCAGCGTAGGGGACCGATCCTACGAGCAGTACTTC. Protein product: CASSVGDRSYEQYF.